This T cell receptor beta chain appears in the sequencing data of a study of beta chain features in type 1 diabetes. The study's findings and limits: There was no resolution here of whether HLA type influences TCRB rearrangement. A moderate, significant TCRB CDR3 shortening appeared in type 1 diabetes across four CD4+ subsets. When VDJ junctions were examined, type 1 diabetes patients showed fewer insertions and more deletions.

cDNA synthesis used the whole RNA isolate, giving expressed TCRB sequences. Only in-frame clones appear in the TCRdb table, and some are missing; sequencing was by immunoSEQ multiplex PCR. The sample lists about 660,000 clones; about an eighth were seen once. This clone has a handful of counts. Its antigen is not known. Looked up from germline, CDR1 is SNHLY and CDR2 is FYNNEI. This CDR3 has 14 residues. Sequences were obtained from naive CD4+ T cells from blood. The genes are TRBV2 and TRBJ2-7; a possible D gene is TRBD1 (6 bases). The receptor was isolated from a man younger than 35 with type 1 diabetes. In DNA form, the CDR3 reads TGTGCTGCCAGTTCCCTACAGGGAGTCGACGAGCAGTACTTC. It encodes CAASSLQGVDEQYF.